This T cell receptor (beta chain) was sequenced for a study of shared clonotypes between healthy human individuals. Turning to the study itself: Three plates were used per donor for CD4 naive, three for CD4 memory, two for CD8 naive and one for CD8 memory.

Naivety among CD8 cells was defined by CD45RO negativity and positive CCR7 selection, thereby excluding terminally differentiated effector memory CD45RA+ cells. Nashville, Tennessee was home to all donors, each a Caucasian adult. Sequencing was performed with immunoSEQ multiplex PCR; in TCRdb, only in-frame clones are kept and a portion is missing. The repertoire includes roughly 2,000,000 clones, 85% to 95% of them detected once, and more than 1.5% sits in the top ten. Notes on the study in general: Sharing across four donors was highest in naive CD4 (approximately 5%) and lowest in memory CD8 (around 0.4%).

Germline V gene sequence: CDR1 MNHEY, CDR2 SMNVEV (reference sequence). Trimming removed 3 bases from V and 4 bases from J; junction bases left unmatched: 2. CDR3 size: 15 residues. As to this clone: Its target is unknown.

Sequencing used naive CD8+ T cells from PBMCs. The V and J genes are TRBV27 and TRBJ2-2; 10 bases map to TRBD2. The sequence came from a young man in good health. Some clones in this sample may be carry-over from other donors' samples. CDR3 DNA sequence: TGTGCCAGCAGTTTGAGCGGGAGGGCCACCGGGGAGCTGTTTTTT. This translates into CASSLSGRATGELFF.